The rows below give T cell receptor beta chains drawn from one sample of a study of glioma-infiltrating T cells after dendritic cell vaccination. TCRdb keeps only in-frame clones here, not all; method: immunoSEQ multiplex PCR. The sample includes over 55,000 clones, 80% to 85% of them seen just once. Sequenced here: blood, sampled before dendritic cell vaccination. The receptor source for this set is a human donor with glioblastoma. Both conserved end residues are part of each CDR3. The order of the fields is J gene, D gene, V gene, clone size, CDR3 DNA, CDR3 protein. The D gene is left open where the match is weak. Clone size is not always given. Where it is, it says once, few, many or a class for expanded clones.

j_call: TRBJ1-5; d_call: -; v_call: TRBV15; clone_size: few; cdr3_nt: TGTGCCACCAGCAGAGATGAGGAGGGTTATCAGCCCCAGCATTTT; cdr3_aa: CATSRDEEGYQPQHF
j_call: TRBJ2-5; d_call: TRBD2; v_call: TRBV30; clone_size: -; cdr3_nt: TGTGCCTGGAGCGGAGTCCCTAGCGGGGAAGAGACCCAGTACTTC; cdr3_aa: CAWSGVPSGEETQYF
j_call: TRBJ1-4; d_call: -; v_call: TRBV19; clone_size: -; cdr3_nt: TGTGCCAGTAGATCCCGACAGGAAATAAATGAAAAACTGTTTTTT; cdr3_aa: CASRSRQEINEKLFF
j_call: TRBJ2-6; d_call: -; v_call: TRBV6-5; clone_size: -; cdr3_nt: TGTGCCAGCAGTACACAGGGCGGTGGGGCCAACGTCCTGACTTTC; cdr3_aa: CASSTQGGGANVLTF
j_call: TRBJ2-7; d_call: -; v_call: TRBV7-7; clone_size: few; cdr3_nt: TGTGCTAGCAGCTTATATCAGGGAGGCGGCGAGCAGTACTTC; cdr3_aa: CASSLYQGGGEQYF
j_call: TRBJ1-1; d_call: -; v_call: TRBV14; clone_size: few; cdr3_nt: TGTGCCAGCAGCCAAGGATTCAGGTCAAAGACTGAAGCTTTCTTT; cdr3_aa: CASSQGFRSKTEAFF
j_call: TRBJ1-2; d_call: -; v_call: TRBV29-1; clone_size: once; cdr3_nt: TGCAGCGTCGCACCTCGGGGTGAGGGCTATGGCTACACCTTC; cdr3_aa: CSVAPRGEGYGYTF
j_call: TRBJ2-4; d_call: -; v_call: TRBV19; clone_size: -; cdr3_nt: TGTGCCAGTAGTGCGGGGCTCAGCCGAAAAAACATTCAGTACTTC; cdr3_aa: CASSAGLSRKNIQYF
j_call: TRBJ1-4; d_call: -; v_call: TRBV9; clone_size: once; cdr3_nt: TGTGCCAGCAGCACTGGAGGACGGCTCGTTAATGAAAAACTGTTTTTT; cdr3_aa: CASSTGGRLVNEKLFF
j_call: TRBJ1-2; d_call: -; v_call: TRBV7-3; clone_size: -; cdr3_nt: TGTGCCAGCAGCTTAGACGGGAACTATGGCTACACCTTC; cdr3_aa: CASSLDGNYGYTF
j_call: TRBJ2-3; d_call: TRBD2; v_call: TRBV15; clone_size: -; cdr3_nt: TGTGCCACCAGCAGGAAGCGGGGGGGCGGCACAGATACGCAGTATTTT; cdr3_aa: CATSRKRGGGTDTQYF
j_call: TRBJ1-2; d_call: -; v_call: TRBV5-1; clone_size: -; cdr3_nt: TGCGCCAGCAGCTACGCAGCTCTGGGGGCTGGGGGCTACACCTTC; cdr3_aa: CASSYAALGAGGYTF
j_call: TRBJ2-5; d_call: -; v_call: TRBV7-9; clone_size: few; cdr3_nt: TGTGCCAGCAGCTTAGCGGGGCCTAGACAAGAGACCCAGTACTTC; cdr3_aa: CASSLAGPRQETQYF
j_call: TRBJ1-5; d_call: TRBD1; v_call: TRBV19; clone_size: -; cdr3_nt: TGTGCCAGTGACAGGGGGTATTCTTATAGCAATCAGCCCCAGCATTTT; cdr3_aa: CASDRGYSYSNQPQHF
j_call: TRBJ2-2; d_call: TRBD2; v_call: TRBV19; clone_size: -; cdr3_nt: TGTGCCAGTAGTCTCCGGACTAGCGGGGGGGCCTCCGGGGAGCTGTTTTTT; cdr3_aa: CASSLRTSGGASGELFF
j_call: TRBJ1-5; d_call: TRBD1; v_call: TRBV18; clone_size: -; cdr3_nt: TGTGCCAGCTCACCACAGGGGGCGGAACAGCCCCAGCATTTT; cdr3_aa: CASSPQGAEQPQHF
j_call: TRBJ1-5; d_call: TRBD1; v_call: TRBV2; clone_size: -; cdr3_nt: TGTGCCAGCAGGATGGGACAGGCGGCCGGTCAGCCCCAGCATTTT; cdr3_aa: CASRMGQAAGQPQHF
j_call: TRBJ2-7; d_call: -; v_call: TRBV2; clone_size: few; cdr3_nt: TGTGCCAGCACCCAAGGGGCAGTCGAGCAGTACTTC; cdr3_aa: CASTQGAVEQYF
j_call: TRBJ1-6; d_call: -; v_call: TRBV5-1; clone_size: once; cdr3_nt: TGCGCCAGCAGCCCGAATCCGGGTCCCTATAATTCACCCCTCCACTTT; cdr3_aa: CASSPNPGPYNSPLHF
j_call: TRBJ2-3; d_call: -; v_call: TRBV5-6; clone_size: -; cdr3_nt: TGTGCCAGCAGCTCGACAGTTTACACAGATACGCAGTATTTT; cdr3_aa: CASSSTVYTDTQYF
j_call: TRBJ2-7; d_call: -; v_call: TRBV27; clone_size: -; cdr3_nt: TGTGCCAGCAGTTTAAAGGGGCTCACCTACGAGCAGTACTTC; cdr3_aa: CASSLKGLTYEQYF
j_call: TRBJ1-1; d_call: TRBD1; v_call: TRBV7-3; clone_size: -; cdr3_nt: TGTGCCAGCAGCTCCGTAGGGGGCCGGGACACTGAAGCTTTCTTT; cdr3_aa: CASSSVGGRDTEAFF
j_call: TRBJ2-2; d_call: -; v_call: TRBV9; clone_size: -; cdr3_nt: TGTGCCAGCAGCCTTATACTAACCGGGGAGCTGTTTTTT; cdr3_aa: CASSLILTGELFF
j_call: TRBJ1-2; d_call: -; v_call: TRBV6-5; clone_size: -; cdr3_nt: TGTGCCAGCAGTTCAGGACTCTATGGCTACACCTTC; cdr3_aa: CASSSGLYGYTF
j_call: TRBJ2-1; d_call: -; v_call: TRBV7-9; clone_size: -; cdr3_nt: TGTGCCAGCAGCCCGGGTCGGGGCAATGAGCAGTTCTTC; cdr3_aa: CASSPGRGNEQFF
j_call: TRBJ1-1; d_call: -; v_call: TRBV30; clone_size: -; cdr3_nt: TGTGCCTGGAGCTCCCTTCGCACTGAAGCTTTCTTT; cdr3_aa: CAWSSLRTEAFF
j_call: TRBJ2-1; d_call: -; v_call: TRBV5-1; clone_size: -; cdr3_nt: TGCGCCAGCAGGCGGGGGCCTACCTACAATGAGCAGTTCTTC; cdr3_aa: CASRRGPTYNEQFF
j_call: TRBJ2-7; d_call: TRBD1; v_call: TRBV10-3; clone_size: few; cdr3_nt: TGTGCCATCAGTCGGGACAGCGACTACGAGCAGTACTTC; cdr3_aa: CAISRDSDYEQYF
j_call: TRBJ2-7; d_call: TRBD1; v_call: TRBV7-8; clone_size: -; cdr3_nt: TGTGCCAGCAGCTTAGTTGTGGGACAGGGGGAGACCTACGAGCAGTACTTC; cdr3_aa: CASSLVVGQGETYEQYF
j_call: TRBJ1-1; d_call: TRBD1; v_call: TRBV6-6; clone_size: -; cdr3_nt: TGTGCCAGCACCCCGACAGGGGTTGACACTGAAGCTTTCTTT; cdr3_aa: CASTPTGVDTEAFF
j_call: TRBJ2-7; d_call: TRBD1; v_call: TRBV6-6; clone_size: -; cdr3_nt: TGTGCCAGCAGTCCGATATCGGGACAGGGACACGAGCAGTACTTC; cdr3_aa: CASSPISGQGHEQYF
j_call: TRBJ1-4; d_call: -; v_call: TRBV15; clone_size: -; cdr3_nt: TGTGCCACCAGCAGAGATGCGGACAGTCAGGGAAAACTGTTTTTT; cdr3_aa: CATSRDADSQGKLFF
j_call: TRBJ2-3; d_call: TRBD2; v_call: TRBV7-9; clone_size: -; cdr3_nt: TGTGCCAGCAGCGGATTGGGACTAGCGGGGTTGTCAGATACGCAGTATTTT; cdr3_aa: CASSGLGLAGLSDTQYF
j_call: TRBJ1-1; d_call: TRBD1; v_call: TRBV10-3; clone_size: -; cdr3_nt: TGTGCCATCAGTGGGACAGGGAACACTGAAGCTTTCTTT; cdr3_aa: CAISGTGNTEAFF
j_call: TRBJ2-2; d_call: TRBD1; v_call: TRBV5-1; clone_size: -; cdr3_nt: TGCGCCAGCAGCTTGGACAGGGGAAGCACCGGGGAGCTGTTTTTT; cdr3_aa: CASSLDRGSTGELFF
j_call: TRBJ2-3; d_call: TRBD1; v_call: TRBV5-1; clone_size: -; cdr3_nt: TGCGCCAGCAGCCTTAAGACAGGGACGGATACGCAGTATTTT; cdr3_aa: CASSLKTGTDTQYF
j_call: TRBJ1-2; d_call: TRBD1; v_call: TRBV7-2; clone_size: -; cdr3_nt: TGTGCCAGCAGCCTACTACAGGGGGGGTCCGGCTACACCTTC; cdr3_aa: CASSLLQGGSGYTF
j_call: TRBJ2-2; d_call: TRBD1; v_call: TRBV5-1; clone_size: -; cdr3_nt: TGCGCCAGCAAGGGACAGGGGGCAGGGACCGGGGAGCTGTTTTTT; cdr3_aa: CASKGQGAGTGELFF
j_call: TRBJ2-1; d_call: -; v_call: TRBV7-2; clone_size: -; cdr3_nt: TGTGCCAGCAGCTTAGCGGGCGTCCGGAATGAGCAGTTCTTC; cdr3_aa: CASSLAGVRNEQFF
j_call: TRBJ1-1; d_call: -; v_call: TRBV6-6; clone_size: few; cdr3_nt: TGTGCCAGCAGTTACGCAGCGGTGAACACTGAAGCTTTCTTT; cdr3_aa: CASSYAAVNTEAFF
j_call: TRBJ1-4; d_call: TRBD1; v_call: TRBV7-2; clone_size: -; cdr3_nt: TGTGCCAGCAGCACCCGGACAGGGGAGAATGAAAAACTGTTTTTT; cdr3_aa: CASSTRTGENEKLFF
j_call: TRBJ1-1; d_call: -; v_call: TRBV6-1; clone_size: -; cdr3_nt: TGTGCCAGCAGTGAAGGAGTGAACACTGAAGCTTTCTTT; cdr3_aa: CASSEGVNTEAFF
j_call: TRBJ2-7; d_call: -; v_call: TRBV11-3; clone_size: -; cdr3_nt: TGTGCCAGCAGCTTCGGGAAGACAAACGAGCAGTACTTC; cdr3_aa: CASSFGKTNEQYF
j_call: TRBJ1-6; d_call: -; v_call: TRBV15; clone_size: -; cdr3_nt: TGTGCCACCAGCAGAGACGCGAAGGGAGGTAATTCACCCCTCCACTTT; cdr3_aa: CATSRDAKGGNSPLHF
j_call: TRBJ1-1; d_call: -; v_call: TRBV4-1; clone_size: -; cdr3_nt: TGCGCCAGCAGCCTGACAGGAGCCATGAACACTGAAGCTTTCTTT; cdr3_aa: CASSLTGAMNTEAFF
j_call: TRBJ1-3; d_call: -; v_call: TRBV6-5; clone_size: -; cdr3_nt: TGTGCCAGCAGTTACTTCCGTACTGGAAACACCATATATTTT; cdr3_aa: CASSYFRTGNTIYF
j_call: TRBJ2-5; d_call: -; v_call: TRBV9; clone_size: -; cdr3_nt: TGTGCCAGCAGCACACGACTAGTTGGACAAGAGACCCAGTACTTC; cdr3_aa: CASSTRLVGQETQYF